This T cell receptor (beta chain) emerged from a study of control samples from healthy donors and cancer patients. Libraries were prepared by immunoSEQ multiplex PCR; TCRdb keeps only in-frame clonotypes and omits some of them. The sample yields tens of thousands of clones, more than 75% seen once. The sequenced material came from blood. The sequence derives from a man aged 45-60 years in good health.

CDR3 nucleotides: TGTGCCACCAGCAGGATTCGGGCCCCGGAAAATGAGCAGTTCTTC. Its translation is CATSRIRAPENEQFF. V usage is TRBV15 and J usage is TRBJ2-1; D gene ambiguous. The germline gives CDR1 LNHNV, CDR2 YYDKDF (reference sequence). V was cut by 3 bases and J by 7 bases, with 16 bases left in between. The CDR3 has 15 residues.